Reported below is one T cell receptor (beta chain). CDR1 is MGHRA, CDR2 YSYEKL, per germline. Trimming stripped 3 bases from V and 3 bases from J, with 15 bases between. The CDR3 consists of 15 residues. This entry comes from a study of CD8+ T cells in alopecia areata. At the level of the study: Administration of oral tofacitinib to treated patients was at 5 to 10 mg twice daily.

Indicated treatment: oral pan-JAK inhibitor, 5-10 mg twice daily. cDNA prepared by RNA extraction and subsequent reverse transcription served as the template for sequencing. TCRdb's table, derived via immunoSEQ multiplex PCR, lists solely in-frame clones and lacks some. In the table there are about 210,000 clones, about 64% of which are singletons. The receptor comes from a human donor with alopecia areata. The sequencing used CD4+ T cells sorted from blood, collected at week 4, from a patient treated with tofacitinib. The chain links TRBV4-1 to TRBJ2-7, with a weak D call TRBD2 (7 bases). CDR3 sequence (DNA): TGCGCCAGCAGCCAGGGCCCGAGGGGGGGCTACGAGCAGTACTTC. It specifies CASSQGPRGGYEQYF.